The 18 T cell receptor beta chains below come from one sample, sequenced in a study of blood T cell repertoires in COVID-19. Here immunoSEQ multiplex PCR was the method, and the copy in TCRdb shows in-frame clones only, minus some. The sample lists 40,000 to 60,000 clones; about 82% were seen once. The sample was peripheral blood. Every receptor here comes from a human donor in a cohort sampled during active COVID-19.

The CDR3 region is CASSVNSGGRETQYF. The CDR3 DNA reads as TGTGCCAGCAGCGTGAATAGTGGGGGGAGGGAGACCCAGTACTTC. The chain combines TRBV9 with TRBJ2-5; tentatively, D is TRBD2 (6 bases). Germline CDR1 and CDR2: SGDLS and YYNGEE. The CDR3 extends over 15 amino acids. The V end lost 2 bases, the J end lost 5 bases, and 16 bases lay between the germline ends.

The gene calls are TRBV7-2 and TRBJ2-3; 9 bases agree with TRBD2. Germline V CDR1 and CDR2: SGHTA, FQGNSA. Trimming took 1 base from V and 4 from J; bases not matched to a gene: 3. CDR3 length equals 15 residues. The CDR3 loop reads CASSLGRGGPDTQYF. CDR3 bases: TGTGCCAGCAGCTTAGGGCGGGGGGGCCCAGATACGCAGTATTTT. Together with reference TRBV7-2 and TRBJ2-3, the CDR3 gives the full variable domain: GAGVSQSPSNKVTEKGKDVELRCDPISGHTALYWYRQSLGQGLEFLIYFQGNSAPDKSGLPSDRFSAERTGGSVSTLTIQRTQQEDSAVYLCASSLGRGGPDTQYFGPGTRLTVL.

J is TRBJ1-3 and V is TRBV19, with a possible D match to TRBD1 (5 bases). This CDR3 has 15 residues. Germline V CDR1 and CDR2: LNHDA, SQIVND (reference sequence). V lost 9 bases and J 3 bases, leaving 18 bases between the germline ends. CDR3 nucleotides: TGTGCCAGCAAAGACCTCCCAGGGAATGGAAACACCATATATTTT. It specifies CASKDLPGNGNTIYF.

The chain couples TRBV6-6 to TRBJ1-5, with D unresolved. Per the germline V gene, CDR1 is MNHNY and CDR2 is SVGAGI (reference sequence). The CDR3 is 12 amino acids. V dropped 6 bases and J dropped 6 bases, with 9 bases sitting between them. CDR3 nucleotide sequence: TGTGCCAGCAGCCCGGAGGGTCAGCCCCAGCATTTT. Its protein is CASSPEGQPQHF.

Only one count was recorded for this clone. V and J are TRBV7-3 and TRBJ2-3, with D tentatively TRBD2 (7 bases). This CDR3 is built from 15 residues. Germline CDR1 is SGHTA and CDR2 is FQGTGA. V shed 5 bases and J shed 5 bases, with 17 bases lying between them. In DNA, the CDR3 is TGTGCCAGCAGCGGGAGGGGGACTCCGGGAGATACGCAGTATTTT. Its translation: CASSGRGTPGDTQYF.

This chain links TRBV18 with TRBJ2-6; tentatively, D is TRBD1 (7 bases). Trimming took off 6 bases at V and 0 bases at J, with 15 bases between the two ends. Germline CDR1 reads KGHSH; CDR2 reads LQKENI. This CDR3 contains 17 residues. The CDR3, as DNA: TGTGCCAGCTCGCGGGACAGTCCGGGCTCTGGGGCCAACGTCCTGACTTTC. Encoded protein: CASSRDSPGSGANVLTF.

The CDR3 region is CASSLAVGGGDTQYF. In DNA form, the CDR3 reads TGCGCCAGCAGCTTGGCGGTCGGGGGTGGAGATACGCAGTATTTT. V and J are TRBV5-1 and TRBJ2-3; D may be TRBD2 (6 bases). The V gene lost 0 bases and the J gene lost 5 bases, with 13 bases spanning the gap. This CDR3 has 15 residues. Germline V gene sequence: CDR1 SGHRS, CDR2 YFSETQ. Complete variable domain (other parts from reference TRBV5-1 and TRBJ2-3): KAGVTQTPRYLIKTRGQQVTLSCSPISGHRSVSWYQQTPGQGLQFLFEYFSETQRNKGNFPGRFSGRQFSNSRSEMNVSTLELGDSALYLCASSLAVGGGDTQYFGPGTRLTVL.

The V call is TRBV6-5, the J call TRBJ2-7; TRBD1 is a possible D gene (6 bases). This CDR3 contains 16 residues. V lost 0 bases to trimming and J lost 2 bases, with 14 bases between them. CDR1 MNHEY and CDR2 SVGAGI come from the germline V gene. The CDR3 loop is CASSYSPWTATYEQYF. CDR3 DNA sequence: TGTGCCAGCAGTTACTCGCCATGGACAGCTACCTACGAGCAGTACTTC.

In this sample, this clone turned up a few times. This rearrangement joins TRBV30 to TRBJ1-1; D possibly corresponds to TRBD1 (6 bases). This CDR3 contains 12 residues. The V gene lost 2 bases and the J gene lost 5 bases, with 9 bases spanning the gap. Germline CDR1 is GTSNPN and CDR2 is SVGIG (reference sequence). The CDR3 sequence: CAWSQGWTEAFF. In nucleotides, the CDR3 is TGTGCCTGGAGTCAGGGGTGGACTGAAGCTTTCTTT. The variable domain in full, completed from reference TRBV30 and TRBJ1-1, reads SQTIHQWPATLVQPVGSPLSLECTVEGTSNPNLYWYRQAAGRGLQLLFYSVGIGQISSEVPQNLSASRPQDRQFILSSKKLLLSDSGFYLCAWSQGWTEAFFGQGTRLTVV.

The J gene is TRBJ1-5, the V gene TRBV24-1, with D uncertain. The CDR3 has 14 amino acids. Germline CDR1 reads KGHDR; CDR2 reads SFDVKD. Trimming shortened V by 4 bases and J by 0 bases, and 6 bases separated the two germline ends. In nucleotides, the CDR3 is TGTGCCACCAGTGACAAGAGTAGCAATCAGCCCCAGCATTTT. Its translation: CATSDKSSNQPQHF.

The V and J genes are TRBV14 and TRBJ2-3, with 15 positions matching TRBD2. The CDR3 runs 18 residues. V shed 4 bases, J shed 3 bases, and the junction held 8 bases outside the gene matches. The germline gives CDR1 SGHDN, CDR2 FVKESK. Here the CDR3 reads CASSRGLAGGPVTDTQYF. CDR3 DNA: TGTGCCAGCAGCCGCGGACTAGCGGGAGGGCCGGTTACAGATACGCAGTATTTT.

This chain uses TRBV7-9 with TRBJ1-3; perhaps TRBD1 as D (5 bases). Germline V gene data show CDR1 as SEHNR and CDR2 as FQNEAQ (reference sequence). The CDR3 consists of 14 residues. V was pared by 0 bases and J by 3 bases, with 6 bases between. For the CDR3, the DNA is TGTGCCAGCAGCTTAGCAGGGGTTGGAAACACCATATATTTT. This translates into CASSLAGVGNTIYF.

The chain is built from TRBV7-8 and TRBJ1-2, with D possibly being TRBD1 (6 bases). The germline V gene has CDR1 SGHVS and CDR2 FQNEAQ. V lost 9 bases, J lost 5 bases, and 13 bases lay in between. The CDR3 length is 12 residues. CDR3 DNA: TGTGCCAGTTACAGGGAAACATATGGCTACACCTTC. Its translation: CASYRETYGYTF. Based on the CDR3 plus reference TRBV7-8 and TRBJ1-2, the full variable domain is GAGVSQSPRYKVAKRGQDVALRCDPISGHVSLFWYQQALGQGPEFLTYFQNEAQLDKSGLPSDRFFAERPEGSVSTLKIQRTQQEDSAVYLCASYRETYGYTFGSGTRLTVV.

The V and J genes are TRBV27 and TRBJ1-5; maybe TRBD1 (5 bases). The CDR3 spans 13 residues. With 6 bases removed from V and 6 bases from J, the gap between germline ends came to 12 bases. Germline CDR1 is MNHEY and CDR2 is SMNVEV (reference sequence). The CDR3 region is CASSWAGPQPQHF. CDR3 coding DNA: TGTGCCAGCAGCTGGGCAGGGCCTCAGCCCCAGCATTTT.

This chain joins TRBV18 and TRBJ1-1; 9 bases agree with TRBD1. The CDR3 extends over 16 amino acids. Germline-derived CDR1 and CDR2 are KGHSH and LQKENI. The trim removed 3 bases at V and 3 bases at J, leaving 8 bases unmatched. The CDR3 DNA follows: TGTGCCAGCTCACCGAGCACAGGGGGCGCGGACACTGAAGCTTTCTTT. Residues: CASSPSTGGADTEAFF. Based on the CDR3 plus reference TRBV18 and TRBJ1-1, the full variable domain is NAGVMQNPRHLVRRRGQEARLRCSPMKGHSHVYWYRQLPEEGLKFMVYLQKENIIDESGMPKERFSAEFPKEGPSILRIQQVVRGDSAAYFCASSPSTGGADTEAFFGQGTRLTVV.

This clone was counted a few times. The chain couples TRBV5-8 to TRBJ1-5, with 11 positions matching TRBD1. V was clipped by 4 bases and J by 2 bases; unmatched bases: 2. CDR1 is SGHTS, CDR2 YDEGEE, per germline. CDR3 size: 15 residues. CDR3: CASSTGQGGNQPQHF. CDR3 DNA: TGTGCCAGCAGCACGGGACAGGGGGGCAATCAGCCCCAGCATTTT.

This chain joins TRBV19 and TRBJ2-7; D gene unclear. Deletions cut 2 bases from V and 6 bases from J, with 17 bases between. The CDR3 spans 15 residues. In germline, CDR1 is LNHDA, CDR2 SQIVND (reference sequence). In DNA form, the CDR3 reads TGTGCCAGTAGTATACAAGTGGTTGCGGTCTCCGAGCAGTACTTC. Its protein product is CASSIQVVAVSEQYF.

V and J are TRBV3-1 (or the pseudogene TRBV3-2) and TRBJ2-3, with 12 positions matching TRBD2. The CDR3 has 16 amino acids. The V gene's germline CDR1 is LGHDT and CDR2 YNNKEL (reference sequence). V lost 5 bases, J lost 6 bases, and 9 bases stayed unmatched. CDR3 amino acids: CASSARLAGVGDTQYF. CDR3 DNA: TGTGCCAGCAGCGCCCGACTAGCGGGAGTTGGGGATACGCAGTATTTT.